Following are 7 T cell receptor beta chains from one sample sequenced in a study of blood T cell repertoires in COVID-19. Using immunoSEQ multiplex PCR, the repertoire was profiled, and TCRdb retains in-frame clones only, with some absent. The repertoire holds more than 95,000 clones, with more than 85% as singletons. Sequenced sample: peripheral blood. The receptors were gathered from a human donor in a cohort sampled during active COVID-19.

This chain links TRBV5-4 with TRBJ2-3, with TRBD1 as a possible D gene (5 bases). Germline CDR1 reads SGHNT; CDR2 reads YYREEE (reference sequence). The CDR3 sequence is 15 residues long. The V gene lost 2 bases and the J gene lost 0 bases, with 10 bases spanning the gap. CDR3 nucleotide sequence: TGTGCCAGCAGCTTAGATCAGGGAAGCACAGATACGCAGTATTTT. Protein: CASSLDQGSTDTQYF.

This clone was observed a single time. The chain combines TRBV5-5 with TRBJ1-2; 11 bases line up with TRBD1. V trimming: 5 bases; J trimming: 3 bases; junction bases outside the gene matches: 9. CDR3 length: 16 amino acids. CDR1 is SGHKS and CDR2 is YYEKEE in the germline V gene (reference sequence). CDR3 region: CASRAVGQGADYGYTF. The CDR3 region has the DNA TGTGCCAGCAGGGCGGTAGGACAGGGGGCCGACTATGGCTACACCTTC.

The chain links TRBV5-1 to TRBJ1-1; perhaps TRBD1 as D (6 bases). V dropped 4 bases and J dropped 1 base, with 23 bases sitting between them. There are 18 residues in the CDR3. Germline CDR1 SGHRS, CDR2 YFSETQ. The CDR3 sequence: CASSDPPGTTKGNTEAFF. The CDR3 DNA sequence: TGCGCCAGCAGCGATCCACCCGGGACAACCAAGGGGAACACTGAAGCTTTCTTT.

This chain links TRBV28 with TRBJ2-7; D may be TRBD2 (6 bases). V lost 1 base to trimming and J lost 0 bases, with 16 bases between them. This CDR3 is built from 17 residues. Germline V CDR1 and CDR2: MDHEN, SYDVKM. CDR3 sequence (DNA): TGTGCCAGCAGTTTATCGGCGGGTGGCGGGGACTCCTACGAGCAGTACTTC. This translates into CASSLSAGGGDSYEQYF.

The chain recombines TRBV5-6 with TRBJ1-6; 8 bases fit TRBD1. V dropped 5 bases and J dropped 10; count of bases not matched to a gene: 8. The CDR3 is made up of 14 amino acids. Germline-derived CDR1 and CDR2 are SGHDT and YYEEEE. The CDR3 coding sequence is TGTGCCAGCAGTCGGACAGGGCCGGGATCACCCCTCCACTTT. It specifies CASSRTGPGSPLHF.

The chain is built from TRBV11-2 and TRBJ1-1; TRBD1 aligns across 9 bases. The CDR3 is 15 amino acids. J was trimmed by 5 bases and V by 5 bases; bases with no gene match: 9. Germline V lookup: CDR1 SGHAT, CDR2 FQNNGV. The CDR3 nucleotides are TGTGCCAGCAGCCGCTGGGACAGGGACGAAACTGAAGCTTTCTTT. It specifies CASSRWDRDETEAFF.

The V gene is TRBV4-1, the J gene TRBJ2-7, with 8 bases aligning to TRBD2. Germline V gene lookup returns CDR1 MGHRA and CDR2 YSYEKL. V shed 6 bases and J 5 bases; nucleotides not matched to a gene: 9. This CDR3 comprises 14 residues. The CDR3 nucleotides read TGCGCCAGCAGATTTAGCGGGAACGCCGACGAGCAGTACTTC. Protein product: CASRFSGNADEQYF.